This entry lists 19 T cell receptor beta chains sequenced from one sample in a study of OX40 agonist ivuxolimab in advanced cancers. Libraries were prepared by immunoSEQ multiplex PCR; TCRdb keeps only in-frame clonotypes and omits some of them. The data contain roughly 69,000 clones, about 89% of them singletons. Sequences were derived from CD4+ or CD8+ T cells sorted from blood, sampled in a trial of the OX40 agonist ivuxolimab. The receptors stem from an adult with an advanced solid tumor such as melanoma, head and neck, liver or kidney cancer.

The J gene is TRBJ2-7, the V gene TRBV5-1; 15 positions match TRBD2. V shed 2 bases, J shed 1 base, and the junction held 1 base outside the gene matches. From germline, CDR1 is SGHRS and CDR2 YFSETQ. The CDR3 is made up of 16 amino acids. This CDR3 is CASSFGLAGGSYEQYF. The CDR3 DNA reads as TGCGCCAGCAGCTTTGGACTAGCGGGAGGGTCCTACGAGCAGTACTTC.

The rearrangement joins TRBV4-2 to TRBJ1-3, with D maybe TRBD1 (6 bases). The CDR3 is 15 amino acids. Germline CDR1 LGHNA, CDR2 YNFKEQ. V lost 0 bases to trimming and J lost 4 bases, with 10 bases between them. CDR3 protein: CASSQETQGGNTIYF. The CDR3 DNA is TGTGCCAGCAGCCAAGAAACACAGGGCGGAAACACCATATATTTT.

The chain couples TRBV28 to TRBJ2-1; 8 bases are shared with TRBD2. Unmatched junction bases numbered 4, after V lost 5 bases and J lost 1 base. CDR1 and CDR2 from the germline V gene are MDHEN and SYDVKM. CDR3 size: 15 residues. In DNA, the CDR3 is TGTGCCAGCAGTAAACTAGCGGAGTCCTACAATGAGCAGTTCTTC. This codes for CASSKLAESYNEQFF.

This clone was seen just once. The chain carries TRBV30 and TRBJ1-5; D is possibly TRBD1 (6 bases). The germline V and J ends were trimmed by 2 bases and 8 bases, with 16 bases remaining between them. Per germline, CDR1 GTSNPN and CDR2 SVGIG (reference sequence). The CDR3 extends over 14 amino acids. CDR3: CAWSRTQGREPQHF. The CDR3 DNA follows: TGTGCCTGGAGTAGGACACAGGGAAGAGAGCCCCAGCATTTT.

The chain joins TRBV5-4 to TRBJ1-6; no clear D gene. Trimming left V 0 bases short and J 6 bases short, with 13 bases between. From germline, CDR1 is SGHNT and CDR2 YYREEE (reference sequence). The CDR3 is 16 amino acids. This chain's CDR3 is CASSLGSRRGNSPLHF. Written as DNA, the CDR3 is TGTGCCAGCAGCTTGGGCAGCCGCCGGGGTAATTCACCCCTCCACTTT.

The rearrangement uses TRBV27 and TRBJ2-1, with 12 bases aligning to TRBD1. Germline V gene lookup returns CDR1 MNHEY and CDR2 SMNVEV (reference sequence). This CDR3 is 16 amino acids long. Unmatched junction bases numbered 11, after V lost 7 bases and J lost 7 bases. This CDR3 reads CASTFIRDRGRNEQFF. The CDR3 DNA sequence: TGTGCCAGCACCTTTATCCGGGACAGGGGGCGAAATGAGCAGTTCTTC.

V is TRBV27 and J is TRBJ2-2; possible D gene TRBD2, 6 bases. This CDR3 region has 14 residues. V gave up 7 bases and J gave up 2 bases, with 11 bases separating them. Germline V gives CDR1 MNHEY, CDR2 SMNVEV (reference sequence). In DNA form, the CDR3 reads TGTGCCAGCAAAAGGAGGGTCAACACCGGGGAGCTGTTTTTT. This encodes CASKRRVNTGELFF.

This chain joins TRBV4-1 and TRBJ1-1, with D perhaps TRBD1 (6 bases). In germline, CDR1 is MGHRA, CDR2 YSYEKL. V lost 4 bases to trimming and J lost 5 bases, with 11 bases between them. This CDR3 contains 13 residues. CDR3 nucleotides: TGCGCCAGCAGCCGAGGACAGCGGACTGAAGCTTTCTTT. Its protein is CASSRGQRTEAFF.

The chain employs TRBV28 and TRBJ1-2; perhaps TRBD1 as D (6 bases). The CDR3 loop spans 14 amino acids. Germline CDR1 is MDHEN and CDR2 is SYDVKM. V was cut by 2 bases and J by 8 bases, with 15 bases left in between. The CDR3 is CASSLATQGRGYTF. Here the CDR3 DNA reads TGTGCCAGCAGTTTAGCAACCCAGGGGCGCGGCTACACCTTC.

The J gene is TRBJ1-6, the V gene TRBV7-2; D might be TRBD1 (6 bases). Germline CDR1 and CDR2: SGHTA and FQGNSA. CDR3 size: 16 residues. Trimming pared 1 base from V and 7 bases from J, leaving 14 bases between. For the CDR3, the DNA is TGTGCCAGCAGCTTAGGAATCTCAGGGGTGAATTCACCCCTCCACTTT. Translation: CASSLGISGVNSPLHF.

The sample holds one count of this clone. The chain combines TRBV29-1 with TRBJ2-1; a weak D match, TRBD2 (6 bases). Germline CDR1 and CDR2: SQVTM and ANQGSEA. Trimming shortened V by 5 bases and J by 5 bases, and 16 bases separated the two germline ends. The CDR3 extends over 14 amino acids. CDR3 protein: CSVRRVLAHNEQFF. The DNA of the CDR3 is TGCAGCGTTCGCAGGGTGCTAGCGCACAATGAGCAGTTCTTC.

The chain uses TRBV5-1 and TRBJ2-7; 16 bases align to TRBD2. The trim removed 4 bases at V and 6 bases at J, leaving 10 bases unmatched. CDR1 is SGHRS and CDR2 is YFSETQ in the germline V gene. The CDR3 is 17 amino acids. This CDR3 is CASSLGLAGGPGGEQYF. Here the CDR3 DNA reads TGCGCCAGCAGCCTGGGACTAGCGGGAGGGCCGGGGGGCGAGCAGTACTTC.

This chain joins TRBV27 and TRBJ1-5; D is unclear. Between the trimmed V and J ends, which lost 4 bases and 11 bases, there was a span of 15 bases. CDR1 and CDR2 from the germline V gene are MNHEY and SMNVEV (reference sequence). The CDR3 has 13 amino acids. The DNA of the CDR3 is TGTGCCAGCAGTTCTGGGTTCGGCGTAGCCCAGCATTTT. It yields the protein CASSSGFGVAQHF.

The chain recombines TRBV5-5 with TRBJ1-2, with a possible D match to TRBD1 (6 bases). Germline loops: CDR1 SGHKS, CDR2 YYEKEE (reference sequence). Trimming removed 0 bases at V and 2 bases at J, with 14 bases between. The CDR3 is 16 residues long. CDR3 coding DNA: TGTGCCAGCAGCTTGGAGCCGCAGGGGCGGAACTATGGCTACACCTTC. This codes for CASSLEPQGRNYGYTF.

This clone was picked up one time. This chain uses TRBV15 with TRBJ2-7, with 7 bases fitting TRBD1. V lost 11 bases to trimming and J lost 5 bases; unmatched junction nucleotides: 12. CDR1 and CDR2 (germline): LNHNV, YYDKDF (reference sequence). This CDR3 is 13 amino acids long. CDR3 sequence reads: CAPALTGSHEQYF. DNA for the CDR3: TGTGCCCCGGCTTTGACAGGGTCCCACGAGCAGTACTTC.

The V gene is TRBV5-1, the J gene TRBJ2-2; 9 bases fit TRBD2. Germline CDR1 and CDR2: SGHRS and YFSETQ. The CDR3 has 15 residues. With 0 bases clipped from V and 5 bases from J, the junction kept 2 bases outside the gene matches. The CDR3 loop is CASSLVAGGTGELFF. CDR3 DNA: TGCGCCAGCAGCTTGGTCGCGGGAGGGACCGGGGAGCTGTTTTTT.

The rearrangement uses TRBV30 and TRBJ2-1, with D maybe TRBD2 (6 bases). Per germline, CDR1 GTSNPN and CDR2 SVGIG (reference sequence). The ends were cut back, 4 bases at V and 0 bases at J, with 10 bases in the middle. The CDR3 loop spans 14 amino acids. The CDR3 coding sequence is TGTGCCTGGACCCGCGGGAACTCCTACAATGAGCAGTTCTTC. This translates into CAWTRGNSYNEQFF.

The gene calls are TRBV11-1 and TRBJ1-1, with D maybe TRBD1 (6 bases). CDR3 size: 14 residues. CDR1 and CDR2 from the germline V gene are SGHAT and FQDESV (reference sequence). Trimming took off 5 bases at V and 1 base at J, with 11 bases between the two ends. The CDR3, as DNA: TGTGCCAGCAGCACTGGACAGACGAACACTGAAGCTTTCTTT. This translates into CASSTGQTNTEAFF.

V usage is TRBV11-2 and J usage is TRBJ2-1, with 11 nucleotides matching TRBD2. Germline V CDR1 and CDR2: SGHAT, FQNNGV. J gave up 1 base and V 5 bases, and 1 base lay outside the gene matches. The CDR3 is made up of 15 amino acids. The CDR3 DNA follows: TGTGCCAGCAGCAGACTAGCGGGGTCCTACAATGAGCAGTTCTTC. Its translation: CASSRLAGSYNEQFF.